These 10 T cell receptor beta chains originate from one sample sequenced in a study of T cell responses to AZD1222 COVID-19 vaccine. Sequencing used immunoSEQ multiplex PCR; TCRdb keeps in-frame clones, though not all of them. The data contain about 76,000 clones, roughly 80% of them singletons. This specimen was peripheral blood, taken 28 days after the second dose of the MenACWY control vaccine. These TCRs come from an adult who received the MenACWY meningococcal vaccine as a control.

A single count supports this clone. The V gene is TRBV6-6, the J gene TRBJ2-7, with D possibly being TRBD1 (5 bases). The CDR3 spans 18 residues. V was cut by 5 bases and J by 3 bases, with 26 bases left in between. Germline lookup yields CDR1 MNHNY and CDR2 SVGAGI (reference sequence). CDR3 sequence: CASSPGYIQGGAVYEQYF. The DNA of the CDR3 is TGTGCCAGCAGTCCCGGGTATATTCAGGGCGGAGCCGTCTACGAGCAGTACTTC.

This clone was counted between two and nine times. The CDR3 bases are TGTGCCAGCAGCTTTAGCGGGCTTACCTACAATGAGCAGTTCTTC. This gives the protein CASSFSGLTYNEQFF. The chain has TRBV7-3 and TRBJ2-1; 7 bases are a match to TRBD2. CDR1 is SGHTA, CDR2 FQGTGA, per germline. The CDR3 has 15 amino acids. The V and J ends lost 3 bases and 2 bases, in that order; junction bases with no gene match: 4.

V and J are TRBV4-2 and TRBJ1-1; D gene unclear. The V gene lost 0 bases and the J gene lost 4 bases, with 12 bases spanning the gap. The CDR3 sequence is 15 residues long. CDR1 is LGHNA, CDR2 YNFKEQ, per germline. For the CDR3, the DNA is TGTGCCAGCAGCCAAGACCCAGACCCGAGCACTGAAGCTTTCTTT. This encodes CASSQDPDPSTEAFF.

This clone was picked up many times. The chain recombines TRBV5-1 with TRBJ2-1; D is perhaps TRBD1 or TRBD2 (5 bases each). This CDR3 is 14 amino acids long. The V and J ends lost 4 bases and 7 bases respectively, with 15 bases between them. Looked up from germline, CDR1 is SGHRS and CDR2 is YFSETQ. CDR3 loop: CASSPGAVANEQFF. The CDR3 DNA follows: TGCGCCAGCAGCCCCGGGGCGGTAGCAAATGAGCAGTTCTTC.

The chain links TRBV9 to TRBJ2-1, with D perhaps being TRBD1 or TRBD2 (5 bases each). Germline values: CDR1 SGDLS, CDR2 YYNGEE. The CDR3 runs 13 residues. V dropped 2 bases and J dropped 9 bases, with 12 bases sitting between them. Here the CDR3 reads CASSVGAASEQFF. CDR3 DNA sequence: TGTGCCAGCAGCGTCGGGGCCGCGAGTGAGCAGTTCTTC.

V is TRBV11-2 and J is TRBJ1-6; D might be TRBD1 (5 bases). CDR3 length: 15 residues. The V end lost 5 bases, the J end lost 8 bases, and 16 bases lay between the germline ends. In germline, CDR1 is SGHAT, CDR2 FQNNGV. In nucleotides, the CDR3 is TGTGCCAGCAGCCGTGGGGGGGAGGGAGATTCACCCCTCCACTTT. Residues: CASSRGGEGDSPLHF.

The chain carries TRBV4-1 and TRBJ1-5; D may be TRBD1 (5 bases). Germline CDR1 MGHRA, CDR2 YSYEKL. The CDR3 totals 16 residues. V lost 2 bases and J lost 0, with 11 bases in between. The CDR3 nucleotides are TGCGCCAGCAGCCAAAGTCCAGGGAATAGCAATCAGCCCCAGCATTTT. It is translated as CASSQSPGNSNQPQHF.

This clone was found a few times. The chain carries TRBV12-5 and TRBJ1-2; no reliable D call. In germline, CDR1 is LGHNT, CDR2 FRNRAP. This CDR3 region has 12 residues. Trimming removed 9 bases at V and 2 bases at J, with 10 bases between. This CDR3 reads CASSGGNYGYTF. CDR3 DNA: TGTGCTAGCTCTGGCGGAAACTATGGCTACACCTTC. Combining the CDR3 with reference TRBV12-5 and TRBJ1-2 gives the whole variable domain DARVTQTPRHKVTEMGQEVTMRCQPILGHNTVFWYRQTMMQGLELLAYFRNRAPLDDSGMPKDRFSAEMPDATLATLKIQPSEPRDSAVYFCASSGGNYGYTFGSGTRLTVV.

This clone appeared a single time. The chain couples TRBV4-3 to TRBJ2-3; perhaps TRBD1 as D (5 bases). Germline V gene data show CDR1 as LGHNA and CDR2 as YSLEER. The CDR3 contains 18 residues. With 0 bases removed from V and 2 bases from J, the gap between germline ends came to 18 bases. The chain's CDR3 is CASSQDHAPDILTDTQYF. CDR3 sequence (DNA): TGCGCCAGCAGCCAAGATCATGCACCGGACATCCTCACAGATACGCAGTATTTT.

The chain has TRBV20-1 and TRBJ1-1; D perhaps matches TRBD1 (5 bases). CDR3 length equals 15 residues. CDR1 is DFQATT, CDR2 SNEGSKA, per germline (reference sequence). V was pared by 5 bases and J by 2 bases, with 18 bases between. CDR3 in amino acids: CSARGPTGKNTEAFF. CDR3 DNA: TGCAGTGCTCGTGGCCCTACAGGAAAAAACACTGAAGCTTTCTTT.